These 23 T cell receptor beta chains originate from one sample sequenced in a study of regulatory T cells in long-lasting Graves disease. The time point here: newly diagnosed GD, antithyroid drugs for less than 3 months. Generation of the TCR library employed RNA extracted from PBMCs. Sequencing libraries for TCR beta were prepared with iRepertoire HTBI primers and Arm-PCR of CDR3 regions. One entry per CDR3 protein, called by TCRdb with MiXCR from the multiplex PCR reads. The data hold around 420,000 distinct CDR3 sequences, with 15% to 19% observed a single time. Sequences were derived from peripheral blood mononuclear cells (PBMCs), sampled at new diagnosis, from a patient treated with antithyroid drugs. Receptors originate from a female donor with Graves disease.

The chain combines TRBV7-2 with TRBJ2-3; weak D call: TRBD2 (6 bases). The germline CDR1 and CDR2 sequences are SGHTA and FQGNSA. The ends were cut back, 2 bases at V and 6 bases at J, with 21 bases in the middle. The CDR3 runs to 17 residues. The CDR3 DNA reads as TGTGCCAGCAGCTTAATTGGAAACCGGGACTTCCTGGATACGCAGTATTTT. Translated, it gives CASSLIGNRDFLDTQYF.

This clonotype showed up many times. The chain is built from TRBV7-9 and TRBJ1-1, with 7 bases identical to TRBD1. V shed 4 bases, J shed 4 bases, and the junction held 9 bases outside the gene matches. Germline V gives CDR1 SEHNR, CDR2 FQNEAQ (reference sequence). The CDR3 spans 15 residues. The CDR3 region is CASSSRRGVTTEAFF. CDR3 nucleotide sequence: TGTGCCAGCAGCTCGCGCAGGGGGGTTACCACTGAAGCTTTCTTT.

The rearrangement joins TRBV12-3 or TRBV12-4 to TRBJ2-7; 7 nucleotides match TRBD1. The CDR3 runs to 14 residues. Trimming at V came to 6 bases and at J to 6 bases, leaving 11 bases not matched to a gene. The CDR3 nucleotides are TGTGCCAGCAGCCGCTACAGGGGAGTTAGCGAGCAGTACTTC. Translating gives CASSRYRGVSEQYF.

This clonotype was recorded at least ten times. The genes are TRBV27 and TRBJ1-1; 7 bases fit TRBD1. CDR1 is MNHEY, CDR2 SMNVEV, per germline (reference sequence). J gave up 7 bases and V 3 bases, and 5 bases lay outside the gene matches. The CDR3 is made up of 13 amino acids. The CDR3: CASSFSQGVEAFF. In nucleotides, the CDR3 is TGTGCCAGCAGTTTCTCTCAGGGGGTTGAAGCTTTCTTT.

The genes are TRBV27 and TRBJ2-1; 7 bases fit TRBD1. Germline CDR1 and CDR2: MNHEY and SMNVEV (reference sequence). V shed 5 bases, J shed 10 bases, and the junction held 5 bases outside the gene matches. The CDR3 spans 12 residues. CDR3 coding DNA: TGTGCCAGCAGTGACAGGGTTCCAGAGCAGTTCTTC. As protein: CASSDRVPEQFF.

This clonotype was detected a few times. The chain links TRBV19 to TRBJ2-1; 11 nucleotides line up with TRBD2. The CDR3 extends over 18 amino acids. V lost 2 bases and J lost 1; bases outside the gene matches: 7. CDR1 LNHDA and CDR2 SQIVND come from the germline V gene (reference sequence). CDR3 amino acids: CASSITSGSPGSYNEQFF. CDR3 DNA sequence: TGTGCCAGTAGTATAACTAGCGGGAGCCCCGGGTCCTACAATGAGCAGTTCTTC.

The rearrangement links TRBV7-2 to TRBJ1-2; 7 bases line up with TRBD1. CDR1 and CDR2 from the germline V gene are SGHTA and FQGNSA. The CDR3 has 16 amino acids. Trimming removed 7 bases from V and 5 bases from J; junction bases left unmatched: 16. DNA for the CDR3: TGTGCCAGCATCCCGTTCCGACAGGGAGGAAAGTATGGCTACACCTTC. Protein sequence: CASIPFRQGGKYGYTF.

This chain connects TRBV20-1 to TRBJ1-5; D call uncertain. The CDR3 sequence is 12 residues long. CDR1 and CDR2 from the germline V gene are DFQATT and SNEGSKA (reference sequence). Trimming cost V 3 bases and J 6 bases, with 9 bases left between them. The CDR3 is CSARAAGQPQHF. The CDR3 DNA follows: TGCAGTGCTAGGGCGGCGGGTCAGCCCCAGCATTTT.

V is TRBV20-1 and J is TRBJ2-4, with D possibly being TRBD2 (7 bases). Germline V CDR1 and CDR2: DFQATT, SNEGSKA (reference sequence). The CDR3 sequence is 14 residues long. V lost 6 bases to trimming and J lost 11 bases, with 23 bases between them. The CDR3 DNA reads TGCAGTGCCAGCCCGGGGGGCTCTCAATACGTTCAGTACTTC. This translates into CSASPGGSQYVQYF.

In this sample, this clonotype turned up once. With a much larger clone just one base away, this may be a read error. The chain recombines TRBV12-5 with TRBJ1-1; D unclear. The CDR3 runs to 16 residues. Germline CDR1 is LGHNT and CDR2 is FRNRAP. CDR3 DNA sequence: TGTGCTAGTGATTTGGTACGAGAACAACCGAACACTGAAGCTTTCTTT. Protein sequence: CASDLVREQPNTEAFF.

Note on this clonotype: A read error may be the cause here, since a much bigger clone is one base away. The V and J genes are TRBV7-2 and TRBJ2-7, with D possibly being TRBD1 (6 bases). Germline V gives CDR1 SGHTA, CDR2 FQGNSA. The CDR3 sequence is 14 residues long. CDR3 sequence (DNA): TGTGCCAGCAAAACAGGGATCTTCTTCTACGAGCAGCACTTC. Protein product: CASKTGIFFYEQHF.

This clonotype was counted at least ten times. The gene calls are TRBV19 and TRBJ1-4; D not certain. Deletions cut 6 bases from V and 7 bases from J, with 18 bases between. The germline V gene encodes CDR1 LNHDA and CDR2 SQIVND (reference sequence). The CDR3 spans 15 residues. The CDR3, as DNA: TGTGCCAGTAGCAGTAATGGGGAGCCCAGTGAAAAACTGTTTTTT. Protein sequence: CASSSNGEPSEKLFF.

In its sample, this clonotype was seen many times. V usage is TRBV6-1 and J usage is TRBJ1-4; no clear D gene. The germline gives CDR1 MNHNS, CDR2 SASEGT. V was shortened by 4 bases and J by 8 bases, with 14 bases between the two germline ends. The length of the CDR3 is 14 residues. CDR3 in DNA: TGTGCCAGCAGTGTGGTGACCCCTGAGGAAAAACTGTTTTTT. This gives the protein CASSVVTPEEKLFF.

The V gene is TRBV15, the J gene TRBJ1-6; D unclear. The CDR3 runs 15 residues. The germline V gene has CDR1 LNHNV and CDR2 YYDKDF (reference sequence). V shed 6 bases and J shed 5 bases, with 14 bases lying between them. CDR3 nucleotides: TGTGCCACCAGTCGGGAATCTTCTAATAATTCACCCCTCCACTTT. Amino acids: CATSRESSNNSPLHF.

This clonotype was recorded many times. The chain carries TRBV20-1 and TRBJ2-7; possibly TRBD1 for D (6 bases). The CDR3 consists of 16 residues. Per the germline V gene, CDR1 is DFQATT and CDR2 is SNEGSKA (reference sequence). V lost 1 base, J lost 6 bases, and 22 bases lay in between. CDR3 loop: CSARGGRQALGSEQYF. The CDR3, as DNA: TGCAGTGCTAGAGGGGGCAGACAGGCGTTGGGCAGCGAGCAGTACTTC.

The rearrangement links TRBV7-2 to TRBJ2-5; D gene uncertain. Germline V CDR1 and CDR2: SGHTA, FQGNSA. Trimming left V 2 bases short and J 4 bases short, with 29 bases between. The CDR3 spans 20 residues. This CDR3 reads CASSLSVQALNPSGRETQYF. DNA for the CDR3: TGTGCCAGCAGCTTATCGGTCCAGGCCTTGAATCCGTCCGGAAGAGAGACCCAGTACTTC.

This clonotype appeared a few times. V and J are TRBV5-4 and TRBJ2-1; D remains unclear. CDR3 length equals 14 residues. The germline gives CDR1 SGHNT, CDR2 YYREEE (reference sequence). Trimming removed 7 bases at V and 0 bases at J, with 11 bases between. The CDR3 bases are TGTGCCAGCGGCCCGTATAGCTCCTACAATGAGCAGTTCTTC. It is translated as CASGPYSSYNEQFF.

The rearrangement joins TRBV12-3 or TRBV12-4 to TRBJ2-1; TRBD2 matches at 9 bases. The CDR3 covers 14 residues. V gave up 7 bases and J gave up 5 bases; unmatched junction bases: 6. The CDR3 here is CASTPGLANNEQFF. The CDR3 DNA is TGTGCCAGCACCCCGGGACTAGCCAACAATGAGCAGTTCTTC.

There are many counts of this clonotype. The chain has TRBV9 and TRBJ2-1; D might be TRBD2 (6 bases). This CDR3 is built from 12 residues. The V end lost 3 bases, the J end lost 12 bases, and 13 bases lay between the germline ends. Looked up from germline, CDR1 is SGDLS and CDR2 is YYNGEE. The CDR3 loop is CASSGGTRGQFF. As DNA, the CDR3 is TGTGCCAGCAGCGGCGGGACCCGGGGGCAGTTCTTC. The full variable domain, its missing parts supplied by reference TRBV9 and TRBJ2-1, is DSGVTQTPKHLITATGQRVTLRCSPRSGDLSVYWYQQSLDQGLQFLIQYYNGEERAKGNILERFSAQQFPDLHSELNLSSLELGDSALYFCASSGGTRGQFFGPGTRLTVL.

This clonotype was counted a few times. CDR3 coding DNA: TGTGCCAGCTCAGCCACAGGGGCGGACACTGAAGCTTTCTTT. Translation: CASSATGADTEAFF. V gene TRBV18 combines with J gene TRBJ1-1; 7 positions agree with TRBD1. V was clipped by 5 bases and J by 3 bases; unmatched bases: 6. The CDR3 length is 14 residues. Germline V gene sequence: CDR1 KGHSH, CDR2 LQKENI. Variable domain in full (rest from reference TRBV18 and TRBJ1-1): NAGVMQNPRHLVRRRGQEARLRCSPMKGHSHVYWYRQLPEEGLKFMVYLQKENIIDESGMPKERFSAEFPKEGPSILRIQQVVRGDSAAYFCASSATGADTEAFFGQGTRLTVV.

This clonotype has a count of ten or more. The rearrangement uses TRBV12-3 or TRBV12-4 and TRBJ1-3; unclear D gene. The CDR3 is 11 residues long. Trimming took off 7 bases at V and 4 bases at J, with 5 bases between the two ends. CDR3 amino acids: CASTRGNTIYF. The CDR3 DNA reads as TGTGCCAGCACCAGGGGAAACACCATATATTTT.

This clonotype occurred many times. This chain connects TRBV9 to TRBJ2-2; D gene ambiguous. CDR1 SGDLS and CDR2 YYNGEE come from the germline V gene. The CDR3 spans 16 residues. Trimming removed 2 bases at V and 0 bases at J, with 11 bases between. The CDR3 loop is CASSVFGTPNTGELFF. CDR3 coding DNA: TGTGCCAGCAGCGTGTTCGGCACTCCGAACACCGGGGAGCTGTTTTTT.

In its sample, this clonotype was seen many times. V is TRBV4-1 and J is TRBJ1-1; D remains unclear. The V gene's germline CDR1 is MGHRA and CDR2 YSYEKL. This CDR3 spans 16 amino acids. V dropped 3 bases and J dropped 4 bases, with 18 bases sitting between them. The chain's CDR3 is CASSHGYGYFGTEAFF. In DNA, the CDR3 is TGCGCCAGCAGCCATGGGTATGGGTATTTCGGCACTGAAGCTTTCTTT.